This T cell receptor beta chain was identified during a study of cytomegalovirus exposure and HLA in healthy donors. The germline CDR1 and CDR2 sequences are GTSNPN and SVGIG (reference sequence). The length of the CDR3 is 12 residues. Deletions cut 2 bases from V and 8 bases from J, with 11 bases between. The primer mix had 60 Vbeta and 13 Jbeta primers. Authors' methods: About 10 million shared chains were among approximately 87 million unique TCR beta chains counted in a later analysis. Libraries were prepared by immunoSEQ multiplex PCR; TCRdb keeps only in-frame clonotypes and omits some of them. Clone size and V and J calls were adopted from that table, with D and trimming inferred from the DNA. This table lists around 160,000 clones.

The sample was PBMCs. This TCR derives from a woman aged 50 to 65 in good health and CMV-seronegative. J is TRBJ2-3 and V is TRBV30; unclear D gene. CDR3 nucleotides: TGTGCCTGGAGTTCGGTTCGCCTTACGCAGTATTTT. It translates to CAWSSVRLTQYF.